The entry below describes one T cell receptor (beta chain). Trimming cost V 3 bases and J 5 bases, with 13 bases left between them. The germline CDR1 and CDR2 sequences are KGHSH and LQKENI. CDR3 length: 14 amino acids. Here immunoSEQ multiplex PCR was the method, and the copy in TCRdb shows in-frame clones only, minus some. Seen here are roughly 30,000 clones, roughly 92% observed once, and the top ten hold roughly 2%. The data stem from a study of T cells in tuberculosis. The rearrangement links TRBV18 to TRBJ2-5, with D possibly TRBD2 on 6 matching bases. The specimen sequenced was PBMCs. The sequence derives from a donor aged 5 to 30 with latent tuberculosis or without tuberculosis infection. The CDR3 is CASSPAGAGETQYF. The CDR3, as DNA: TGTGCCAGCTCACCCGCCGGGGCGGGGGAGACCCAGTACTTC.